This T cell receptor beta chain was sequenced during a study of blood T cell repertoires in COVID-19. The wider study: Sites in the United States, Italy and Spain provided acute and convalescent COVID-19 samples. T cells, B-cell-depleted T cells, or PBMCs provided the cDNA or gDNA that served as material.

In the source study's methods: Using reference gene primer amplification, nucleated cell counts were estimated. Generated by immunoSEQ multiplex PCR, the TCRdb table keeps only in-frame clones and is missing some. That table is the source of V, J and clone size, and D and trimming were worked out from the DNA. The data contain about 95,000 clones, around 86% of them singletons. Seattle enrolled patients during active infection and tracked them longitudinally. Germline V gene sequence: CDR1 SGHRS, CDR2 YFSETQ. The CDR3 sequence is 14 residues long. Trimming cost V 0 bases and J 1 base, with 7 bases left between them.

The sequence was collected from a man aged 55-75 years with COVID-19, enrolled during active disease. The specimen sequenced was peripheral blood. This rearrangement joins TRBV5-1 to TRBJ1-2, with D hard to call. The DNA for the CDR3 is TGCGCCAGCAGCTTGGGGCCGCTTAACTATGGCTACACCTTC. Translated: CASSLGPLNYGYTF.